The 24 T cell receptor beta chains given below trace back to one sample, sequenced in a study of cytomegalovirus exposure and HLA in healthy donors. The PCR was carried out with 60 Vbeta primers and 13 Jbeta primers. Measured with immunoSEQ multiplex PCR; TCRdb has only the in-frame clones, and not every one. This repertoire comprises fewer than 150,000 clones; its ten largest clones make up 1.5% to 2.5%. Specimen: PBMCs. These receptors were obtained from a woman aged 55-69 years in good health and CMV-seronegative.

The chain combines TRBV5-5 with TRBJ1-1, with 9 bases matching TRBD1. Germline assignment: CDR1 SGHKS and CDR2 YYEKEE (reference sequence). V lost 4 bases and J lost 6; bases outside the gene matches: 7. This CDR3 region has 14 residues. CDR3 protein: CASSDGTGIAEAFF. In DNA, the CDR3 is TGTGCCAGCAGCGACGGGACAGGGATCGCTGAAGCTTTCTTT.

This chain joins TRBV28 and TRBJ2-5; 8 bases agree with TRBD2. The CDR3 sequence is 14 residues long. From germline, CDR1 is MDHEN and CDR2 SYDVKM. The trim removed 6 bases at V and 4 bases at J, leaving 7 bases unmatched. The CDR3 region is CASRSPSGRETQYF. CDR3 nucleotide sequence: TGTGCCAGCAGGAGCCCTAGCGGGCGAGAGACCCAGTACTTC.

The chain is built from TRBV11-3 and TRBJ1-1; D is perhaps TRBD1 (5 bases). Trimming left V 5 bases short and J 8 bases short, with 15 bases between. The CDR3 is 13 residues long. CDR1 is SGHNT, CDR2 YENEEA, per germline. CDR3 residues: CASSPGWQGEAFF. The CDR3 DNA reads TGTGCCAGCAGCCCAGGATGGCAGGGAGAAGCTTTCTTT.

The V gene is TRBV25-1, the J gene TRBJ1-1; D is possibly TRBD1 (5 bases). The CDR3 is made up of 14 amino acids. The V end was cut by 3 bases, the J end by 8 bases, with 16 bases between. Germline values: CDR1 MGHDK, CDR2 SYGVNS. CDR3 nucleotide sequence: TGTGCCAGCAGTGAGGGAGGAGACAGTTCGGAAGCTTTCTTT. It specifies CASSEGGDSSEAFF. Looking up the rest from reference TRBV25-1 and TRBJ1-1 gives the full variable domain: EADIYQTPRYLVIGTGKKITLECSQTMGHDKMYWYQQDPGMELHLIHYSYGVNSTEKGDLSSESTVSRIRTEHFPLTLESARPSHTSQYLCASSEGGDSSEAFFGQGTRLTVV.

The chain recombines TRBV11-2 with TRBJ2-1, with 11 bases that match TRBD2. V shed 1 base, J shed 2 bases, and the junction held 4 bases outside the gene matches. From germline, CDR1 is SGHAT and CDR2 FQNNGV. The CDR3 spans 17 residues. The chain's CDR3 is CASSLAELAGAYNEQFF. Written as DNA, the CDR3 is TGTGCCAGCAGCTTAGCTGAACTAGCGGGAGCCTACAATGAGCAGTTCTTC.

The chain has TRBV6-5 and TRBJ2-5, with TRBD1 matching over 8 bases. Germline-derived CDR1 and CDR2 are MNHEY and SVGAGI. The V and J ends lost 6 bases and 5 bases, in that order; junction bases with no gene match: 5. The CDR3 length is 13 residues. The CDR3 DNA sequence: TGTGCCAGCAGATGGACAGGGTCCGAGACCCAGTACTTC. Its translation: CASRWTGSETQYF.

The chain has TRBV4-1 and TRBJ1-4; D not resolved. The CDR3 extends over 16 amino acids. The germline V gene has CDR1 MGHRA and CDR2 YSYEKL. Trimming shortened V by 3 bases and J by 0 bases, and 11 bases separated the two germline ends. CDR3 in amino acids: CASSQARSTTNEKLFF. In nucleotides, the CDR3 is TGCGCCAGCAGCCAGGCACGATCAACAACTAATGAAAAACTGTTTTTT.

About this clone: The same CDR3 arises from other DNA sequences in this sample as well. The V and J genes are TRBV5-1 and TRBJ2-7; TRBD1 matches at 8 bases. Trimming removed 0 bases from V and 0 bases from J; junction bases left unmatched: 2. The CDR3 extends over 15 amino acids. The V gene's germline CDR1 is SGHRS and CDR2 YFSETQ. This CDR3 is CASSLGQGSSYEQYF. The CDR3 DNA reads as TGCGCCAGCAGCTTGGGACAGGGGAGCTCCTACGAGCAGTACTTC.

The chain has TRBV19 and TRBJ1-2; tentative D call: TRBD1 (5 bases). Germline-derived CDR1 and CDR2 are LNHDA and SQIVND (reference sequence). This CDR3 is built from 15 residues. Trimming cost V 6 bases and J 10 bases, with 24 bases left between them. The CDR3: CASRLDRAQTAIYTF. The CDR3 coding sequence is TGTGCCAGTAGACTTGACAGAGCCCAGACAGCTATCTACACCTTC.

V and J are TRBV6-5 and TRBJ2-2; TRBD1 might be the D (6 bases). With 5 bases removed from V and 7 bases from J, the gap between germline ends came to 11 bases. This CDR3 has 13 residues. Per the germline V gene, CDR1 is MNHEY and CDR2 is SVGAGI. The CDR3 DNA reads TGTGCCAGCAGTACGTACAGGGTCGGGGAGCTGTTTTTT. It is translated as CASSTYRVGELFF.

The rearrangement links TRBV5-1 to TRBJ2-1; 7 bases are shared with TRBD1. CDR3 size: 16 residues. Trimming cost V 5 bases and J 0 bases; bases outside gene matches: 8. Germline CDR1 and CDR2: SGHRS and YFSETQ. In DNA, the CDR3 is TGCGCCAGCAGGAGATCGACAGGGACCTCCTACAATGAGCAGTTCTTC. It specifies CASRRSTGTSYNEQFF. The whole variable domain, remainder taken from reference TRBV5-1 and TRBJ2-1, is KAGVTQTPRYLIKTRGQQVTLSCSPISGHRSVSWYQQTPGQGLQFLFEYFSETQRNKGNFPGRFSGRQFSNSRSEMNVSTLELGDSALYLCASRRSTGTSYNEQFFGPGTRLTVL.

DNA for the CDR3: TGTGCCAGTAGGTCCAGGGGGGTGGGTAGCAATCAGCCCCAGCATTTT. Translation: CASRSRGVGSNQPQHF. The chain joins TRBV19 to TRBJ1-5, with 7 nucleotides matching TRBD1. CDR1 is LNHDA and CDR2 is SQIVND in the germline V gene (reference sequence). The V segment lost 6 bases and the J segment 0 bases; nucleotides outside the gene matches: 8. This CDR3 spans 16 amino acids.

The V and J genes are TRBV5-1 and TRBJ1-2, with D unresolved. The V gene lost 0 bases and the J gene lost 3 bases, with 18 bases spanning the gap. The CDR3 runs 17 residues. Germline V lookup: CDR1 SGHRS, CDR2 YFSETQ. DNA of the CDR3: TGCGCCAGCAGCTTGGGAGGGTTCGTACTAGGAGACTATGGCTACACCTTC. Protein sequence: CASSLGGFVLGDYGYTF. Variable domain in full (rest from reference TRBV5-1 and TRBJ1-2): KAGVTQTPRYLIKTRGQQVTLSCSPISGHRSVSWYQQTPGQGLQFLFEYFSETQRNKGNFPGRFSGRQFSNSRSEMNVSTLELGDSALYLCASSLGGFVLGDYGYTFGSGTRLTVV.

The V and J genes are TRBV11-2 and TRBJ2-7; D gene ambiguous. Germline CDR1 and CDR2: SGHAT and FQNNGV. Trimming removed 4 bases from V and 3 bases from J, with 4 bases in between. CDR3 length: 11 residues. The CDR3: CASSSLYEQYF. The CDR3 DNA sequence: TGTGCCAGCAGCTCCCTCTACGAGCAGTACTTC.

This chain links TRBV7-2 with TRBJ1-2, with 9 positions matching TRBD1. This CDR3 is 16 amino acids long. The junction had 7 bases not matched to a gene; V was cut back by 1 base and J by 4 bases. CDR1 and CDR2 from the germline V gene are SGHTA and FQGNSA. The CDR3 is CASSLGGTGFIYGYTF. The CDR3 nucleotides are TGTGCCAGCAGCTTAGGCGGGACAGGGTTTATCTATGGCTACACCTTC.

V usage is TRBV6-1 and J usage is TRBJ2-3; weak D call: TRBD2 (6 bases). The CDR3 runs 14 residues. Looked up from germline, CDR1 is MNHNS and CDR2 is SASEGT. Trimming cost V 4 bases and J 4 bases, with 12 bases left between them. This CDR3 is CASSGRDGSDTQYF. The CDR3, as DNA: TGTGCCAGCAGTGGGCGGGACGGATCAGATACGCAGTATTTT.

J is TRBJ2-5 and V is TRBV2; TRBD1 is a possible D gene (5 bases). The J call is in doubt because the DNA end fits TRBJ2-7 better. Per germline, CDR1 SNHLY and CDR2 FYNNEI. The CDR3 is 15 residues long. This CDR3 reads CASSERGVPSYEQYF. The CDR3 coding sequence is TGTGCCAGCAGTGAAAGGGGTGTCCCCTCCTACGAGCAGTACTTC.

J is TRBJ2-7 and V is TRBV9, with a weak D call TRBD2 (6 bases). Per germline, CDR1 SGDLS and CDR2 YYNGEE. This CDR3 spans 16 amino acids. V was cut by 0 bases and J by 2 bases, with 15 bases left in between. The CDR3 DNA reads as TGTGCCAGCAGCGTAGCTCCCGGGGCGGGGACCTACGAGCAGTACTTC. Amino acid sequence: CASSVAPGAGTYEQYF.

V and J are TRBV13 and TRBJ2-1; 8 bases line up with TRBD2. The junction had 3 bases not matched to a gene; V was cut back by 1 base and J by 4 bases. The length of the CDR3 is 15 residues. Germline values: CDR1 PRHDT, CDR2 FYEKMQ (reference sequence). CDR3 nucleotides: TGTGCCAGCAGCTTAGTAGCGGGAAAATACAATGAGCAGTTCTTC. Translation: CASSLVAGKYNEQFF.

This chain connects TRBV6-1 to TRBJ2-7; maybe TRBD2 (5 bases). The CDR3 is made up of 11 amino acids. The V gene lost 6 bases and the J gene lost 2 bases, with 5 bases spanning the gap. Germline V CDR1 and CDR2: MNHNS, SASEGT. CDR3 DNA: TGTGCCAGCAGCGGGGCCTACGAGCAGTACTTC. Translated, it gives CASSGAYEQYF.

This chain connects TRBV6-1 to TRBJ2-1; 11 bases align to TRBD2. V lost 2 bases, J lost 0 bases, and 6 bases stayed unmatched. The CDR3 runs to 18 residues. Germline CDR1 and CDR2: MNHNS and SASEGT. CDR3 DNA: TGTGCCAGCAGTGAACCGGGACTAGCGGCGAGCTCCTACAATGAGCAGTTCTTC. This sequence encodes CASSEPGLAASSYNEQFF.

This sequence joins TRBV7-9 and TRBJ2-7; 8 bases line up with TRBD1. V lost 4 bases, J lost 2 bases, and 7 bases stayed unmatched. This CDR3 region has 15 residues. Germline V gene data show CDR1 as SEHNR and CDR2 as FQNEAQ (reference sequence). CDR3 loop: CASSSTGQGTYEQYF. The CDR3 DNA reads as TGTGCCAGCAGCTCGACCGGACAGGGCACCTACGAGCAGTACTTC.

The rearrangement uses TRBV6-6 and TRBJ1-5; TRBD1 agrees at 9 bases. The junction had 13 bases not matched to a gene; V was cut back by 8 bases and J by 11 bases. This CDR3 region has 14 residues. Germline-derived CDR1 and CDR2 are MNHNY and SVGAGI (reference sequence). The CDR3 loop reads CASGGQGVFISQHF. CDR3 DNA: TGTGCCAGCGGGGGACAGGGTGTTTTCATATCCCAGCATTTT.

The rearrangement links TRBV5-6 to TRBJ1-6; 7 bases align to TRBD1. Unmatched junction bases numbered 6, after V lost 4 bases and J lost 8 bases. The CDR3 is 14 residues long. CDR1 is SGHDT, CDR2 YYEEEE, per germline. CDR3 residues: CASSRGTVHSPLHF. The CDR3 DNA reads as TGTGCCAGCAGCAGAGGGACAGTGCATTCACCCCTCCACTTT.